A single sample gave rise to the 14 T cell receptor beta chains below, sequenced in a study of CD8+CD57+ T cells in acquired aplastic anemia. TCR beta VDJ and CDR3 were profiled, and genomic DNA was the template. TCRdb re-analysed the reads in MiXCR, keeping a single row per CDR3 protein. The table lists around 500,000 distinct CDR3 sequences, around 33% of them singletons. Patients who underwent sequencing had shown CD8+CD57+ cell expansion by flow cytometry. Material: sorted CD4+, CD8+, or CD8+CD57+ T cells (not recorded which) from PBMCs. These receptors all come from a human donor with aplastic anemia.

This clonotype appeared many times. The chain recombines TRBV11-2 with TRBJ1-6; D is unclear. V shed 1 base and J shed 6 bases, with 13 bases lying between them. This CDR3 is built from 16 residues. CDR1 is SGHAT and CDR2 is FQNNGV in the germline V gene. The CDR3 here is CASSLVSGMVNSPLHF. The CDR3 bases are TGTGCCAGCAGCTTAGTTAGTGGGATGGTTAATTCACCCCTCCACTTT.

This sequence joins TRBV11-2 and TRBJ1-2; the D is unclear. The CDR3 is 15 residues long. Germline CDR1 reads SGHAT; CDR2 reads FQNNGV. Trimming pared 0 bases from V and 5 bases from J, leaving 13 bases between. CDR3 residues: CASSLELTKTYGYTF. CDR3 DNA sequence: TGTGCCAGCAGCTTAGAGTTGACAAAAACTTATGGCTACACCTTC.

V usage is TRBV11-3 and J usage is TRBJ2-5; TRBD1 matches 9 bases. Trimming took 6 bases from V and 2 from J; bases not matched to a gene: 7. CDR1 and CDR2 from the germline V gene are SGHNT and YENEEA. This CDR3 is built from 15 residues. CDR3 DNA sequence: TGTGCCAGCAGTCCTTTTGGACAGGGGCAAGAGACCCAGTACTTC. This sequence encodes CASSPFGQGQETQYF.

The gene calls are TRBV20-1 and TRBJ1-2, with D possibly TRBD1 on 5 matching bases. V was pared by 3 bases and J by 5 bases, with 13 bases between. This CDR3 has 13 residues. Germline V gene sequence: CDR1 DFQATT, CDR2 SNEGSKA (reference sequence). CDR3 in DNA: TGCAGTGCTAGTTACTCCGGGACGTATGGCTACACCTTC. Translated, it gives CSASYSGTYGYTF.

This clonotype is a singleton in its sample. The chain uses TRBV20-1 and TRBJ2-1, with D possibly matching TRBD1 (6 bases). Trimming took 7 bases from V and 8 from J, leaving 12 bases between them. CDR3 length equals 11 residues. Germline V gene lookup returns CDR1 DFQATT and CDR2 SNEGSKA (reference sequence). For the CDR3, the DNA is TGCAGTGGTCAGGGGACCGATGAGCAGTTCTTC. Translating gives CSGQGTDEQFF.

CDR3 loop: CAISAGTDQETQYF. CDR3 sequence (DNA): TGTGCCATCAGTGCCGGGACAGACCAAGAGACCCAGTACTTC. The chain couples TRBV10-3 to TRBJ2-5, with TRBD1 identical over 7 bases. The CDR3 runs to 14 residues. V shed 4 bases and J 0 bases; nucleotides not matched to a gene: 2. Germline CDR1 reads ENHRY; CDR2 reads SYGVKD.

This clonotype was detected many times. This chain connects TRBV24-1 to TRBJ1-1, with 7 positions matching TRBD1. Unmatched junction bases numbered 9, after V lost 9 bases and J lost 6 bases. The V gene's germline CDR1 is KGHDR and CDR2 SFDVKD. This CDR3 spans 13 amino acids. Here the CDR3 reads CATAQGEIAEAFF. In DNA, the CDR3 is TGTGCCACCGCCCAGGGGGAGATCGCTGAAGCTTTCTTT.

This clonotype occurred a few times. The chain is built from TRBV4-1 and TRBJ2-1; the D is unclear. This CDR3 has 13 amino acids. Germline values: CDR1 MGHRA, CDR2 YSYEKL. V lost 2 bases to trimming and J lost 6 bases, with 8 bases between them. DNA for the CDR3: TGCGCCAGCAGCCAAAATAGTGCCAATGAGCAGTTCTTC. Translated: CASSQNSANEQFF.

This chain uses TRBV20-1 with TRBJ2-1, with D unresolved. The CDR3 sequence is 15 residues long. V was shortened by 2 bases and J by 3 bases, with 14 bases between the two germline ends. Germline CDR1 DFQATT, CDR2 SNEGSKA (reference sequence). The CDR3 protein is CSARKLDSDYNEQFF. CDR3 coding DNA: TGCAGTGCTAGAAAATTAGATTCGGACTACAATGAGCAGTTCTTC.

A few counts support this clonotype. The chain employs TRBV25-1 and TRBJ2-1, with TRBD1 matching 8 bases. J was trimmed by 5 bases and V by 3 bases; bases with no gene match: 9. This CDR3 is built from 16 residues. CDR1 is MGHDK, CDR2 SYGVNS, per germline. The DNA for the CDR3 is TGTGCCAGCAGTGATCCCACCGGGACAGGTCACAATGAGCAGTTCTTC. This gives the protein CASSDPTGTGHNEQFF.

This clonotype was detected many times. The chain couples TRBV7-9 to TRBJ1-1; D might be TRBD1 (5 bases). The CDR3 is made up of 12 amino acids. V was clipped by 10 bases and J by 1 base, with 10 bases between them. CDR1 SEHNR and CDR2 FQNEAQ come from the germline V gene (reference sequence). The CDR3 region is CATDMGNTEAFF. CDR3 coding DNA: TGTGCCACGGACATGGGGAACACTGAAGCTTTCTTT.

A few counts support this clonotype. The V call is TRBV20-1, the J call TRBJ2-5, with 12 bases identical to TRBD1. V lost 5 bases to trimming and J lost 4 bases; unmatched junction nucleotides: 5. The CDR3 is made up of 14 amino acids. Per the germline V gene, CDR1 is DFQATT and CDR2 is SNEGSKA (reference sequence). CDR3: CSAPGQGASETQYF. The CDR3 DNA reads as TGCAGTGCTCCGGGACAGGGGGCGTCAGAGACCCAGTACTTC.

V and J are TRBV30 and TRBJ1-5; D is uncertain. V was clipped by 2 bases and J by 5 bases, with 13 bases between them. The CDR3 length is 14 residues. Germline V lookup: CDR1 GTSNPN, CDR2 SVGIG (reference sequence). In DNA form, the CDR3 reads TGTGCCTGGAGTAGCATGTCCCACGATCAGCCCCAGCATTTT. Translated, it gives CAWSSMSHDQPQHF.

With respect to this clonotype: The junction differs from germline at one of its ends, possibly a read error. The chain uses TRBV20-1 and TRBJ1-1; tentative D call: TRBD1 (6 bases). From germline, CDR1 is DFQATT and CDR2 SNEGSKA (reference sequence). The CDR3 covers 15 residues. Here the CDR3 reads CSARVTGAMNTEALF. The CDR3 DNA reads as TGCAGTGCTAGAGTTACGGGGGCAATGAACACTGAAGCTCTCTTT.